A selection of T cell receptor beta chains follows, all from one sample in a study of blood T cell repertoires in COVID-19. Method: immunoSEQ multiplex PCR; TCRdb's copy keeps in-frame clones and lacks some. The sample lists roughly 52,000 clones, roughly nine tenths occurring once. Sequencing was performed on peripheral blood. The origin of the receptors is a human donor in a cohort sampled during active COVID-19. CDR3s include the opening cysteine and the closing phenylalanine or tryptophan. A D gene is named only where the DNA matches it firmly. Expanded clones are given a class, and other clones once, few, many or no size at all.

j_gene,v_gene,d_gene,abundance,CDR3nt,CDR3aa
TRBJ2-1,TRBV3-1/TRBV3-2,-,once,TGTGCCAGCAGCCAAGTGTTCGCTAGCGATATTGAGCAGTTCTTC,CASSQVFASDIEQFF
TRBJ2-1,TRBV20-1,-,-,TGCAGTGCACATCTTAATGAGCAGTTCTTC,CSAHLNEQFF
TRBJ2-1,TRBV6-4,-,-,TGTGCCAGCAGTCCGGACTGGCACCAGTTTTCTCAGTTCTTC,CASSPDWHQFSQFF
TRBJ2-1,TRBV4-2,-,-,TGTGCCAGCAGCCAAGATTTGCGGAGCTCCTACAATGAGCAGTTCTTC,CASSQDLRSSYNEQFF
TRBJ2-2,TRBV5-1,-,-,TGCGCCAGCAGCCAGACTTCCAACACCGGGGAGCTGTTTTTT,CASSQTSNTGELFF
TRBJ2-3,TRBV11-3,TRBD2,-,TGTGCCAGCAGCTTAGTAGCGGGGGGGCTGGATACGCAGTATTTT,CASSLVAGGLDTQYF
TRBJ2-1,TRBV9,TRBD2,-,TGTGCCAGCAGCAACGGGGGGATCTACAATGAGCAGTTCTTC,CASSNGGIYNEQFF
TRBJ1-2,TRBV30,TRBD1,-,TGTGCCTTACAGGGGGCGGGTCATGGCTACACCTTC,CALQGAGHGYTF
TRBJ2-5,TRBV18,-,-,TGTGCCAGCTCACCACCCCGTCACACCGATCAAGAGACCCAGTACTTC,CASSPPRHTDQETQYF
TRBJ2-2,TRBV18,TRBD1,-,TGTGCCAGCTCACCTTTCGAACGGACAGGGTTTGACACCGGGGAGCTGTTTTTT,CASSPFERTGFDTGELFF